This T cell receptor beta chain was observed in a study of T cells in Graves' hyperthyroidism and ophthalmopathy. Study details: Specimen type is peripheral blood, collected at initial diagnosis prior to any treatment. Study observations and caveats: Most expanded thyroid clonotypes above 0.001 recurred in blood.

Diagnosis rested on symptoms, serum thyroxine and TRAb, thyroid ultrasound, and orbital computed tomography. This clonotype was seen a handful of times. Antigen unknown. The investigators amplified TCR beta CDR3 regions from RNA transcripts. A first-round RT-PCR of the TCR CDR3 used the HTBI primer set. TCRdb itself ran the multiplex PCR reads through MiXCR, one entry per CDR3 protein. The repertoire holds 300,000 to 450,000 distinct CDR3 sequences, with approximately 15% as singletons. The J segment lost 5 bases and the V segment lost 3 bases, leaving 4 bases of the junction unmatched. The CDR3 loop spans 14 amino acids. The germline CDR1 and CDR2 sequences are SGHAT and FQNNGV.

This receptor was taken from a woman aged 60-75 years with Graves' hyperthyroidism. Sequences were obtained from blood. V and J are TRBV11-2 and TRBJ2-7, with 10 bases lining up with TRBD2. The CDR3 reads CASSFRTSGNEQYF. The CDR3 DNA reads as TGTGCCAGCAGCTTTAGGACTAGCGGAAACGAGCAGTACTTC.